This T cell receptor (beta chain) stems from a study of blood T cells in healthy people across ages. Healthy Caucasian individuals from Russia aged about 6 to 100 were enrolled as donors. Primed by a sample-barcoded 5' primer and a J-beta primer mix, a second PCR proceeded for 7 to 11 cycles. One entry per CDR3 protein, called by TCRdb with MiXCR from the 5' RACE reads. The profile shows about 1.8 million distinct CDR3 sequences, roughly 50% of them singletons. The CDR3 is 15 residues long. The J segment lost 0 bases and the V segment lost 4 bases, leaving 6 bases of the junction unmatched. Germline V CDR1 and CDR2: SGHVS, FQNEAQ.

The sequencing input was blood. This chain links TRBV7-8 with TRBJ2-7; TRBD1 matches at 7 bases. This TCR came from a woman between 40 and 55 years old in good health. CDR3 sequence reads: CASSYATGTSYEQYF. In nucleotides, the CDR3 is TGTGCCAGCAGCTATGCGACAGGGACCTCCTACGAGCAGTACTTC.